This passage covers 10 T cell receptor beta chains from one sample sequenced in a study of technical replicates of blood from several donors. TCRdb keeps only in-frame clones here, not all; method: immunoSEQ multiplex PCR. This table holds tens of thousands of clones, 90% to 95% found once. The sequencing input was T cells isolated from PBMCs. These receptors came from a human donor in good health.

CDR3 residues: CASTLGVGYTF. In DNA form, the CDR3 reads TGTGCCAGCACCCTCGGGGTGGGCTACACCTTC. The rearrangement links TRBV7-9 to TRBJ1-2; D is unresolved. The germline gives CDR1 SEHNR, CDR2 FQNEAQ (reference sequence). The CDR3 consists of 11 residues. Trimming took 7 bases from V and 8 from J, leaving 11 bases between them.

V usage is TRBV27 and J usage is TRBJ1-1; possibly TRBD1 for D (5 bases). V was shortened by 3 bases and J by 4 bases, with 9 bases between the two germline ends. Germline lookup yields CDR1 MNHEY and CDR2 SMNVEV (reference sequence). This CDR3 region has 13 residues. CDR3 protein: CASSFGGGTEAFF. The CDR3 DNA is TGTGCCAGCAGTTTCGGCGGGGGCACTGAAGCTTTCTTT.

The gene calls are TRBV5-8 and TRBJ1-5; 7 bases align to TRBD1. V gave up 2 bases and J gave up 4 bases; unmatched junction bases: 6. The CDR3 has 15 amino acids. CDR1 is SGHTS, CDR2 YDEGEE, per germline. In DNA form, the CDR3 reads TGTGCCAGCAGCTTATTAGACAGGGAGAATCAGCCCCAGCATTTT. This gives the protein CASSLLDRENQPQHF.

V usage is TRBV27 and J usage is TRBJ1-4; D gene ambiguous. The CDR3 spans 14 residues. The V end was cut by 6 bases, the J end by 6 bases, with 14 bases between. Germline V gives CDR1 MNHEY, CDR2 SMNVEV (reference sequence). The CDR3: CASRTVREDEKLFF. The CDR3 region has the DNA TGTGCCAGCAGGACCGTACGGGAAGATGAAAAACTGTTTTTT.

The chain is built from TRBV25-1 and TRBJ1-2, with D hard to call. From germline, CDR1 is MGHDK and CDR2 SYGVNS. V lost 8 bases and J 3 bases, leaving 7 bases between the germline ends. This CDR3 spans 11 amino acids. The CDR3 nucleotides read TGTGCCAGCTTCTTATACTATGGCTACACCTTC. This sequence encodes CASFLYYGYTF.

The gene calls are TRBV28 and TRBJ2-7; D is uncertain. There are 14 residues in the CDR3. The germline V gene has CDR1 MDHEN and CDR2 SYDVKM. Deletions cut 4 bases from V and 1 base from J, with 11 bases between. DNA for the CDR3: TGTGCCAGCAGTTGGGTCAGGCGTTCCTACGAGCAGTACTTC. Amino acids: CASSWVRRSYEQYF.

This sequence joins TRBV5-6 and TRBJ1-5, with D possibly matching TRBD1 (6 bases). The CDR3 has 16 amino acids. CDR1 and CDR2 (germline): SGHDT, YYEEEE. V was cut by 4 bases and J by 3 bases, with 17 bases left in between. The CDR3 reads CASSPGAGALNQPQHF. The CDR3 DNA sequence: TGTGCCAGCAGCCCCGGTGCGGGGGCCCTCAATCAGCCCCAGCATTTT. Drawing the rest from reference TRBV5-6 and TRBJ1-5, the complete variable domain is DAGVTQSPTHLIKTRGQQVTLRCSPKSGHDTVSWYQQALGQGPQFIFQYYEEEERQRGNFPDRFSGHQFPNYSSELNVNALLLGDSALYLCASSPGAGALNQPQHFGDGTRLSIL.

V is TRBV14 and J is TRBJ2-7; D remains ambiguous. The length of the CDR3 is 15 residues. Germline V gene lookup returns CDR1 SGHDN and CDR2 FVKESK. V was trimmed by 5 bases and J by 5 bases, leaving 19 bases between them. CDR3 in DNA: TGTGCCAGCAGCTTCTACACGAGACCGGAGAACGAGCAGTACTTC. Translation: CASSFYTRPENEQYF.

A single count supports this clone. The chain carries TRBV7-8 and TRBJ1-3; D is possibly TRBD1 (6 bases). The CDR3 totals 15 residues. Trimming took off 6 bases at V and 4 bases at J, with 16 bases between the two ends. CDR1 is SGHVS, CDR2 FQNEAQ, per germline. The CDR3 DNA follows: TGTGCCAGCAGAGCCCAGGGGTCGGGCGGAAACACCATATATTTT. This codes for CASRAQGSGGNTIYF.

The CDR3 DNA sequence: TGTGCCAGCAGCTTATCGCGGAGGGGTCTGATAGAAGCTTTCTTT. Encoded protein: CASSLSRRGLIEAFF. The J gene is TRBJ1-1, the V gene TRBV7-3; TRBD1 might be the D (5 bases). Trimming removed 2 bases at V and 8 bases at J, with 18 bases between. This CDR3 has 15 amino acids. Germline CDR1 is SGHTA and CDR2 is FQGTGA.